This T cell receptor (beta chain) is drawn from a study of tumor-infiltrating lymphocytes in primary liver carcinoma. Study overall: Every sample contained roughly 3.65 to 7.13 million productive TCRbeta reads, and these numbers were similar from one tissue type to another.

Germline DNA was also extracted, with blood RNA taken from unsorted whole blood. Before the surgical procedure, approximately 4 milliliters of peripheral blood were collected. The ends lost 5 bases at V and 6 bases at J; junction bases unmatched: 15. The CDR3 runs 17 residues. Germline V gene sequence: CDR1 SGHAT, CDR2 FQNNGV. Study-wide results and caveats: Against blood, tumors held a significantly higher top-250-clone fraction (p = 0.039). Lesser overlap characterized tumor-adjacent and tumor-blood pairs relative to tumor region pairs.

TCR beta cDNA was made from 400 to 600 ng total RNA with a constant-region primer. Nested multiplex PCR, run for three rounds with slightly modified ARM-PCR, yielded TCR beta libraries. The first two PCR rounds used TRBV1-TRBV30 primers with a Cbeta primer, 9 to 11 cycles each. TCRdb itself ran the multiplex PCR reads through MiXCR, one entry per CDR3 protein. The sample shows hundreds of thousands of distinct CDR3 sequences, 50% to 75% of them seen only once. This clonotype was seen a few times. No antigen is known for it. With a much larger clone just one base away, this may be a read error. The sequence was collected from a woman in her 30s with primary liver carcinoma and hepatitis B virus infection. The rearrangement uses TRBV11-2 and TRBJ2-2, with 7 positions matching TRBD2. Sequencing was carried out using peripheral blood. The CDR3 region has the DNA TGTGCCAGCAGCCCCCTGGGGGGGAGAGACTGGCCCGGGGAGCTGTTTTTT. This gives the protein CASSPLGGRDWPGELFF.